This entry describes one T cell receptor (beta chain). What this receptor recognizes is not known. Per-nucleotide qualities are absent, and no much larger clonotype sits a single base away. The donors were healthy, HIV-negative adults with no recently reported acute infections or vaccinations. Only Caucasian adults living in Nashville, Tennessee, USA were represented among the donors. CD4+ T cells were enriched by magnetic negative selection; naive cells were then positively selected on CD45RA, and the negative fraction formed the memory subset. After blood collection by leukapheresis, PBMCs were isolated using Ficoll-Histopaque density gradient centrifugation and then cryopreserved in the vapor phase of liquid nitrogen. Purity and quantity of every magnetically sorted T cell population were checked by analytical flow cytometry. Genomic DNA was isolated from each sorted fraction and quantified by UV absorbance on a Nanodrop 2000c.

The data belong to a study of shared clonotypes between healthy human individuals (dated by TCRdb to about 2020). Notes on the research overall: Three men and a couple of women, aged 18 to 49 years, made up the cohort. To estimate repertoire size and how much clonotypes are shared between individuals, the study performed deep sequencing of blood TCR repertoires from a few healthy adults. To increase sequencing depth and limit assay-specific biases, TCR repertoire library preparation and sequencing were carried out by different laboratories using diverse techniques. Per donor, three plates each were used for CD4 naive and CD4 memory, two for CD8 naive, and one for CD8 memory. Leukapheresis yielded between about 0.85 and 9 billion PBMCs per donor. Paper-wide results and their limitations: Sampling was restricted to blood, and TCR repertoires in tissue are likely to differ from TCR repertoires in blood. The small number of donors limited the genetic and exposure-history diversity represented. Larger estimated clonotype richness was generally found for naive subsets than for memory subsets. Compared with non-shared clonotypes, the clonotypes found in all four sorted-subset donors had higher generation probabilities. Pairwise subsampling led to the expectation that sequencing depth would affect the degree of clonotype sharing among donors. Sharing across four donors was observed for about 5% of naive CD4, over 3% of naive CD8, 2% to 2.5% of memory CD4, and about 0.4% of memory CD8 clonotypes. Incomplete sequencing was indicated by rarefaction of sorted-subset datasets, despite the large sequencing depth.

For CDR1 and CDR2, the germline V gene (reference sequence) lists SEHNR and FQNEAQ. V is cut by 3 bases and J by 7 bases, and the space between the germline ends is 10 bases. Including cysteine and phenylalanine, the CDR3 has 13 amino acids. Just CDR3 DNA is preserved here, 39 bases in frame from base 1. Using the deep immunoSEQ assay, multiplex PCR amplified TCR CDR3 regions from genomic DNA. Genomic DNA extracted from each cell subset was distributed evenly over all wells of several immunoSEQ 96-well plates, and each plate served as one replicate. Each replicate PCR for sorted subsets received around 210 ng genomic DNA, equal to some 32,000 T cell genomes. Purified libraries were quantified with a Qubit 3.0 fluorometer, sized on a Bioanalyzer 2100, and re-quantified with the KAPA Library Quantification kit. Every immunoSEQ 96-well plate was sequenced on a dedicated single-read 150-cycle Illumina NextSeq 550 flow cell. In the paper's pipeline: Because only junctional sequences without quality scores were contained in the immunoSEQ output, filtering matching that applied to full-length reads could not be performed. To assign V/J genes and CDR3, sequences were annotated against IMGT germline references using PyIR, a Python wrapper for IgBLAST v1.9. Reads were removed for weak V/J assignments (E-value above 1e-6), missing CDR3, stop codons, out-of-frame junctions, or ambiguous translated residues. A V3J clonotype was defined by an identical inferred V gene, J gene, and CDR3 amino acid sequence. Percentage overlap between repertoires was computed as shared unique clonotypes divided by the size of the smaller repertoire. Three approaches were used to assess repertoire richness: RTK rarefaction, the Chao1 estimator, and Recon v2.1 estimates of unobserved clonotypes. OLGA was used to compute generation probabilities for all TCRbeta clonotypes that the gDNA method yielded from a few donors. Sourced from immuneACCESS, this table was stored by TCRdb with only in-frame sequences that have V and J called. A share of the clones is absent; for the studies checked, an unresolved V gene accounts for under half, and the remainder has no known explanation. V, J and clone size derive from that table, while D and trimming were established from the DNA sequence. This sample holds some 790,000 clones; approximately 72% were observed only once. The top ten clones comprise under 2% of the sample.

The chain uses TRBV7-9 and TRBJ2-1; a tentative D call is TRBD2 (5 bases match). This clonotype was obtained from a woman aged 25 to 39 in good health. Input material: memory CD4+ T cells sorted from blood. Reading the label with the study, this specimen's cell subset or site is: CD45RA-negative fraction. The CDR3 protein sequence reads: CASSLGAINEQFF. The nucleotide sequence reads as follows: TGTGCCAGCAGCTTGGGAGCAATAAATGAGCAGTTCTTC. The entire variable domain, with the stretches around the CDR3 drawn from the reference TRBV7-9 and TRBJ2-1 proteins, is DTGVSQNPRHKITKRGQNVTFRCDPISEHNRLYWYRQTLGQGPEFLTYFQNEAQLEKSRLLSDRFSAERPKGSFSTLEIQRTEQGDSAMYLCASSLGAINEQFFGPGTRLTVL.